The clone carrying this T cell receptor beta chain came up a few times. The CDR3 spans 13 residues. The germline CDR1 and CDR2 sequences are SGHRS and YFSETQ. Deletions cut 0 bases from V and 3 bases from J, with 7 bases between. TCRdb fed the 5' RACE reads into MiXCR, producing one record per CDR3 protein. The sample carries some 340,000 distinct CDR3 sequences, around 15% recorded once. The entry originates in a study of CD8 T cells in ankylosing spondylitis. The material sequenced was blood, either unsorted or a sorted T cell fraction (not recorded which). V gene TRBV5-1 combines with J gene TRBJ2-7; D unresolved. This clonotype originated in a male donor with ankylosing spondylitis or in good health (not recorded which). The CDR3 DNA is TGCGCCAGCAGCTTGGGTGCCGGCTACGAGCAGTACTTC. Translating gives CASSLGAGYEQYF.